The 16 T cell receptor beta chains below come from one sample, sequenced in a study of tumor and adjacent non-tumor tissue in lung cancer. This sample's RNA came from whole unsorted tissue. The library came from three nested PCR rounds adapted from ARM-PCR protocols. In TCRdb, the multiplex PCR reads were re-called with MiXCR into one record per CDR3 protein. The repertoire has 65,000 to 90,000 distinct CDR3 sequences, less than 75% of them found once; the top ten carry approximately 12%. Sequencing input: lung tumor tissue. Every receptor here comes from a woman aged 70-85 years with non-small cell lung cancer.

With respect to this clonotype: The germline gene is not matched at one end of the junction; a read error may be the cause. The rearrangement links TRBV6-5 to TRBJ2-3; D not certain. Germline CDR1 reads MNHEY; CDR2 reads SVGAGI. This CDR3 contains 14 residues. The CDR3 sequence is CASKKGLSTDTKYF. CDR3 bases: TGTGCCAGCAAAAAAGGGCTGAGCACGGATACGAAGTATTTT.

Comment on this clonotype: A junction end diverges from the germline sequence, so it may reflect a read error. The gene calls are TRBV14 and TRBJ1-2; D is ambiguous. CDR1 and CDR2 from the germline V gene are SGHDN and FVKESK. This CDR3 has 13 residues. CDR3 region: CSSSQARSHGYTF. The CDR3 bases are TGTTCCAGCAGCCAAGCTCGCAGCCATGGCTACACCTTC.

The sample holds many counts of this clonotype. The rearrangement uses TRBV28 and TRBJ1-2; D perhaps matches TRBD1 (5 bases). The germline CDR1 and CDR2 sequences are MDHEN and SYDVKM. The CDR3 length is 15 residues. V lost 5 bases to trimming and J lost 5 bases, with 18 bases between them. CDR3 loop: CASSDSGTTHYGYTF. The CDR3 DNA is TGTGCCAGCAGTGACTCCGGGACTACACATTATGGCTACACCTTC.

This chain links TRBV14 with TRBJ1-1, with D perhaps matching TRBD1 (5 bases). CDR1 is SGHDN and CDR2 is FVKESK in the germline V gene. The V gene lost 2 bases and the J gene lost 1 base, with 8 bases spanning the gap. This CDR3 comprises 14 residues. CDR3: CASSQLGQNTEAFF. DNA of the CDR3: TGTGCCAGCAGCCAATTAGGACAGAACACTGAAGCTTTCTTT.

The chain combines TRBV6-6 with TRBJ2-1, with unresolved D. Looked up from germline, CDR1 is MNHNY and CDR2 is SVGAGI (reference sequence). This CDR3 comprises 16 residues. Trimming cost V 9 bases and J 0 bases, with 18 bases left between them. CDR3 amino acids: CASTDLEVHSYNEQFF. CDR3 bases: TGTGCCAGTACCGACCTTGAGGTCCACTCCTACAATGAGCAGTTCTTC.

With regard to this clonotype: One end of the junction does not line up with germline, which may come from a read error. CDR3 loop: CTSRYWGTSGETQYF. DNA for the CDR3: TGTACCAGCAGATACTGGGGGACTAGCGGGGAGACCCAGTACTTC. The rearrangement links TRBV6-2 or TRBV6-3 to TRBJ2-5; 12 bases agree with TRBD2. Germline CDR1 reads MNHEY; CDR2 reads SVGEGT. This CDR3 contains 15 residues.

About this clonotype itself: This may stem from a read error, because a much larger clone lies one nucleotide away. This rearrangement joins TRBV13 to TRBJ1-2, with D unclear. This CDR3 is 15 amino acids long. V was pared by 0 bases and J by 3 bases, with 11 bases between. Germline values: CDR1 PRHDT, CDR2 FYEKMQ (reference sequence). The CDR3 DNA is TGTGCCAGCAGCTTAGGGATTGGTTTTTACTATGGCTACACCTTC. This encodes CASSLGIGFYYGYTF.

This clonotype has at least ten counts. The chain combines TRBV5-4 with TRBJ1-1; tentative D call: TRBD1 (5 bases). Germline CDR1 SGHNT, CDR2 YYREEE (reference sequence). Between the trimmed V and J ends, which lost 3 bases and 3 bases, there was a span of 18 bases. The length of the CDR3 is 16 residues. CDR3: CASSYLLRGGDTEAFF. The CDR3 DNA sequence: TGTGCCAGCAGCTACCTTTTGAGGGGAGGGGACACTGAAGCTTTCTTT.

As for this clonotype: In this CDR3 the conserved last residue, phenylalanine or tryptophan, is missing, so a read error is likely. V usage is TRBV6-2 or TRBV6-3 and J usage is TRBJ1-1; 8 bases are shared with TRBD1. CDR1 and CDR2 from the germline V gene are MNHEY and SVGEGT. CDR3 length: 15 residues. The CDR3 sequence: CASGYGLQGDTEAFS. The CDR3 DNA follows: TGTGCCAGCGGTTATGGACTACAGGGGGACACTGAAGCTTTCTCT.

This clonotype was seen just once. A much larger clone lies one base from this, so it may be a read error. The CDR3 is CASSLLAGAGANFLTF. In nucleotides, the CDR3 is TGTGCCAGCAGTTTACTAGCGGGGGCTGGGGCCAACTTCCTGACTTTC. The rearrangement links TRBV28 to TRBJ2-6; 10 bases map to TRBD2. Germline V gene lookup returns CDR1 MDHEN and CDR2 SYDVKM. The CDR3 loop spans 16 amino acids.

The sample holds many counts of this clonotype. The rearrangement uses TRBV4-1 and TRBJ1-5, with D possibly TRBD1 on 6 matching bases. This CDR3 is built from 15 residues. Germline-derived CDR1 and CDR2 are MGHRA and YSYEKL. Trimming pared 1 base from V and 4 bases from J, leaving 11 bases between. The CDR3 loop is CASSQVEQGNQPQHF. The CDR3 nucleotides are TGCGCCAGCAGCCAAGTGGAACAGGGTAATCAGCCCCAGCATTTT.

By share of the sample, this clonotype is medium-sized. This rearrangement joins TRBV29-1 to TRBJ1-2; a possible D gene is TRBD1 (6 bases). V lost 4 bases and J lost 4, with 16 bases in between. The CDR3 has 14 amino acids. The V gene's germline CDR1 is SQVTM and CDR2 ANQGSEA. Here the CDR3 reads CSVVTPGQIYGYTF. The CDR3 nucleotides read TGCAGCGTTGTTACCCCCGGACAGATCTATGGCTACACCTTC.

This clonotype has a count of ten or more. V and J are TRBV20-1 and TRBJ1-6; the D gene is possibly TRBD1 (5 bases). The CDR3 has 13 amino acids. In germline, CDR1 is DFQATT, CDR2 SNEGSKA (reference sequence). V was cut by 8 bases and J by 10 bases, with 18 bases left in between. The DNA for the CDR3 is TGCAGTTCCATTAGGGGAGGCGGATCACCCCTCCACTTT. Translated: CSSIRGGGSPLHF.

For this clonotype: Given a much more abundant clone one base away, this may be a read error. This chain joins TRBV28 and TRBJ2-2; perhaps TRBD1 as D (6 bases). Germline V gene data show CDR1 as MDHEN and CDR2 as SYDVKM. Trimming shortened V by 4 bases and J by 4 bases, and 16 bases separated the two germline ends. CDR3 length equals 16 residues. CDR3 sequence (DNA): TGTGCCAGCAGTTCAGATGAAACAGGGAGCACCGGGGAGCTGTTTTTT. It encodes CASSSDETGSTGELFF.

Details on this clonotype: A much larger clonotype is one base distant, so this may be a read error. The chain joins TRBV7-9 to TRBJ2-7; D is tentatively TRBD1 or TRBD2 (5 bases each). CDR3 length: 12 residues. Between the trimmed V and J ends, which lost 8 bases and 3 bases, there was a span of 11 bases. Germline loops: CDR1 SEHNR, CDR2 FQNEAQ (reference sequence). The CDR3 protein is CASAGSYYEQYF. In DNA, the CDR3 is TGTGCCAGCGCAGGGAGTTACTACGAGCAGTACTTC. Variable domain in full (rest from reference TRBV7-9 and TRBJ2-7): DTGVSQNPRHKITKRGQNVTFRCDPISEHNRLYWYRQTLGQGPEFLTYFQNEAQLEKSRLLSDRFSAERPKGSFSTLEIQRTEQGDSAMYLCASAGSYYEQYFGPGTRLTVT.

Notes on this clonotype: The junction does not match germline at one end; this may be a read error. CDR3 amino acids: CASSSRLPQGTGAFF. The CDR3 nucleotides are TGTGCCAGCAGCTCCCGGCTCCCGCAGGGGACTGGAGCTTTCTTT. The V call is TRBV6-5, the J call TRBJ1-1; weak D call: TRBD1 (6 bases). This CDR3 contains 15 residues. Germline lookup yields CDR1 MNHEY and CDR2 SVGAGI.